This note documents a single T cell receptor (beta chain) sequence. A read error may be the cause here, since a much bigger clone is one base away. Additional DNA sequences in this sample encode the identical CDR3. All patients reached thyroid surgery having received no treatment beforehand. This sample was included in a study of metastatic and nonmetastatic thyroid tumors. Germline V lookup: CDR1 SGHRS, CDR2 YFSETQ. There are 14 residues in the CDR3. MiXCR was used by TCRdb to re-call the PCR reads. Of tens of thousands of clones listed, approximately 12% are singletons. The rearrangement uses TRBV5-1 and TRBJ2-5; 9 positions agree with TRBD1. The sequence came from a female donor with papillary thyroid cancer or a benign thyroid nodule (not recorded which). Some clones in this sample may be carry-over from other donors' samples. Specimen: tumor tissue. For the CDR3, the DNA is TGCGCCAGCACCCGGGACAGGGTAGAAGAGACCCAGTACTTT. This encodes CASTRDRVEETQYF.